These T cell receptor beta chains were read from a single sample in a study of cytomegalovirus exposure and HLA in healthy donors. The table came from immunoSEQ multiplex PCR; TCRdb's copy has only in-frame clones and leaves some out. The data contain some 130,000 clones, roughly 78% of them seen just once; the ten biggest clones take up over 4%. Material for sequencing was PBMCs. These receptors all come from a man aged 25 to 40 in good health. Each CDR3 is given with its conserved first and last residue. Fields, in order: V gene, CDR3 protein.

>TRBV9
CASSVGGLAGEFEQFF
>TRBV5-6
CASSPGGTGELFF
>TRBV11-2
CASSSGLVGEQYF
>TRBV19
CASSSDRAGWSTEAFF
>TRBV6-1
CASSVILVAGGGELFF
>TRBV5-1
CASSPWEGVRNSPLHF
>TRBV11-2
CASSSKGRANTEAFF
>TRBV19
CASSMPRGPSYEQYF
>TRBV7-9
CSSSLAGQPQHF
>TRBV6-5
CASSYSSGSSYNEQFF
>TRBV5-6
CASSLSVGANQPQHF
>TRBV27
CASSPGLSSYEQYF
>TRBV29-1
CSVEESPKDTQYF
>TRBV5-4
CASSRDRNTGELFF
>TRBV2
CASTLAGGYEQYF
>TRBV5-5
CASSFGGTSSYEQYF
>TRBV5-1
CASSKGLAGGDSGELFF
>TRBV19
CASRETSGSQETQYF
>TRBV4-3
CASSPPFPPAGSFGETQYF
>TRBV7-2
CASSLAGGPGGEGEKLFF
>TRBV11-2
CASSFWGGRTNEKLFF
>TRBV7-8
CASSEREGPYNEQFF
>TRBV6-4
CASSEAYSNQPQHF
>TRBV5-4
CASSGGLAGGPDTQYF
>TRBV4-2
CASSPGSVQNNEQFF
>TRBV25-1
CASSEYGGRTTGELFF
>TRBV7-9
CSSSHPQGIMAFF
>TRBV9
CASSNRHPGLAGSPPSYNEQFF
>TRBV5-4
CASSLQPGMGNQPQHF
>TRBV7-8
CASSPAVAAGELFF
>TRBV18
CASSSDRAVTEAFF
>TRBV5-8
CASVLSSYEQYF
>TRBV11-3
CASGRSEAFF
>TRBV28
CASSRSGYGYTF
>TRBV9
CASSRGQGLAYEQYF
>TRBV7-3
CASSSQAGAVATNEKLFF
>TRBV29-1
CSVGGNSYEQYF
>TRBV7-2
CASSQDFSGNTIYF
>TRBV2
CASSSGGGYTEAFF
>TRBV4-1
CASSQDNGNNEQFF
>TRBV7-9
CSSSGEAGGPQETQYF
>TRBV6-6
CASSSTRTGANTEAFF
>TRBV5-1
CASSLGWEAPAGANVLTF
>TRBV7-2
CASSLILFEQYF
>TRBV19
CASNRSFYRGDQPQHF
>TRBV6-5
CASSYSGSGNTIYF
>TRBV28
CASAQGGAPIAEAFF
>TRBV6-5
CAGARDRGDEQYF
>TRBV19
CASSIEGRDIQYF
>TRBV10-1
CASSDSSSGSSSEQYF
>TRBV7-3
CASSPGGAPSYEQYF
>TRBV25-1
CASRTEIGYEQYF
>TRBV9
CASSVTTGANEKLFF
>TRBV27
CASSPIQREGPYNEQFF
>TRBV18
CASSPATGMRNTEAFF
>TRBV7-6
CASSLGLGNEQFF
>TRBV7-3
CASSRGGETQYF
>TRBV4-3
CASSQGEGEVETQYF
>TRBV6-1
CASSEQGGRDEQYF
>TRBV2
CANIQTPTLAFSTDTQYF